This T cell receptor beta chain was documented in a study of cytomegalovirus exposure and HLA in healthy donors. Assay: immunoSEQ multiplex PCR; the TCRdb copy retains only in-frame clones and omits some. Among more than 35,000 clones listed, over 80% were seen once. Germline V lookup: CDR1 SGHRS, CDR2 YFSETQ. The CDR3 is made up of 15 amino acids. The V gene lost 4 bases and the J gene lost 0 bases, with 14 bases spanning the gap. The sequenced sample was PBMCs. The chain recombines TRBV5-1 with TRBJ2-7; D possibly corresponds to TRBD1 (6 bases). The sequence was obtained from a young man in good health and CMV-seronegative. The CDR3 nucleotides are TGCGCCAGCAGCCCTAGGACAGTTCCCTCCTACGAGCAGTACTTC. This gives the protein CASSPRTVPSYEQYF.